There are many counts of the clone carrying this T cell receptor (beta chain). Its antigen is not identified. This sample stems from a study of T-cell reconstitution after alpha-beta-depleted transplantation in children. During its preparation, the TCRbeta library received unique molecular identifiers. TCRdb called the PCR reads again in MiXCR, with one record for every CDR3 protein. The data show about 600,000 distinct CDR3 sequences, around 23% seen once. Study results and limitations: It was reported that alpha-beta T cells came from several hundred expanded graft clones (about two months after transplant). Most T-cell counts and diversity one year after the transplant came from T cells that were newly produced. After transplant, high TCRbeta diversity at day 60 in some patients arose from surviving recipient T cells and thymic progenitors.

The sequences come from PBMCs, mostly from graft donor cells, collected 360 days after TCRalphabeta/CD19-depleted stem cell transplant. This sequence was found in a boy younger than two who had a stem cell transplant for acute myeloid leukemia, so the T cells may come from the graft donor.

CDR3 bases: TGTGCCAGCAGCCCTCGGGACCACAGGACCGGGGAGCTGTTTTTT. Amino acids: CASSPRDHRTGELFF. The chain uses TRBV11-1 and TRBJ2-2; tentatively, D is TRBD1 or TRBD2 (5 bases each). The V end was cut by 5 bases, the J end by 5 bases, with 15 bases between. In germline, CDR1 is SGHAT, CDR2 FQDESV (reference sequence). The CDR3 loop spans 15 amino acids.